Listed below are T cell receptor beta chains from one sample, sequenced in a study of T cell responses to AZD1222 COVID-19 vaccine. Clones were read by immunoSEQ multiplex PCR, and TCRdb kept only the in-frame ones, dropping some. The sample includes about 160,000 clones, more than 70% of them seen just once. The material was peripheral blood, obtained on day 0 of AZD1222 vaccination. Every receptor here comes from an adult in good health. CDR3s include the opening cysteine and the closing phenylalanine or tryptophan. D genes are given only for firm matches. Expanded clones get a size class; other rows say once, few or many, or leave the size out.

DNA: TGTGCCATCAGTTTGGGGGGGGATAGCAATCAGCCCCAGCATTTT
CDR3: CAISLGGDSNQPQHF
J: TRBJ1-5
D: NA
size: NA
V: TRBV10-3

DNA: TGTGCCAGCATTGGACAGGGGCGATATGAGCAGTTCTTC
CDR3: CASIGQGRYEQFF
J: TRBJ2-1
D: TRBD1
size: NA
V: TRBV28

DNA: TGCGCCAGCAGCTGGACGCGAGAGACCCAGTACTTC
CDR3: CASSWTRETQYF
J: TRBJ2-5
D: NA
size: few
V: TRBV5-1

DNA: TGTGCCAGCAGCCGGGACAGGGGTAATTCACCCCTCCACTTT
CDR3: CASSRDRGNSPLHF
J: TRBJ1-6
D: TRBD1
size: few
V: TRBV7-9

DNA: TGCAGCGTAGGCCGGGACACAAATGCCTATGGCTACACCTTC
CDR3: CSVGRDTNAYGYTF
J: TRBJ1-2
D: NA
size: few
V: TRBV29-1

DNA: TGTGCCAGCAGTGAAGTTGGGGATTCACCCCTCCACTTT
CDR3: CASSEVGDSPLHF
J: TRBJ1-6
D: NA
size: NA
V: TRBV25-1

DNA: TGTGCCAGCAGCTCCTTTGGGCTAGCGGGGCTGGGGAATGAGCAGTTCTTC
CDR3: CASSSFGLAGLGNEQFF
J: TRBJ2-1
D: TRBD2
size: NA
V: TRBV7-6

DNA: TGCAGCGTTGAGTTATCAGGGGGTGGCTACACCTTC
CDR3: CSVELSGGGYTF
J: TRBJ1-2
D: TRBD1
size: NA
V: TRBV29-1

DNA: TGTGCCAGCTCCAATCTCGGGTCCGGGGAGCTGTTTTTT
CDR3: CASSNLGSGELFF
J: TRBJ2-2
D: NA
size: NA
V: TRBV18

DNA: TGTGCCAGCAGCGACAGGGACGGAATCTATGGCTACACCTTC
CDR3: CASSDRDGIYGYTF
J: TRBJ1-2
D: TRBD1
size: NA
V: TRBV7-9

DNA: TGTGCCAGCAGCCAAGTTAGCGGGGCAGCCTCCTACGAGCAGTACTTC
CDR3: CASSQVSGAASYEQYF
J: TRBJ2-7
D: TRBD2
size: once
V: TRBV4-2

DNA: TGTGCCTGCGGAACGACAGGGGAGGGGTATGGCTACACCTTC
CDR3: CACGTTGEGYGYTF
J: TRBJ1-2
D: TRBD1
size: NA
V: TRBV30

DNA: TGCGCCAGCAGCCAATCACCGGGACCGCGCTACCAAGAGACCCAGTACTTC
CDR3: CASSQSPGPRYQETQYF
J: TRBJ2-5
D: NA
size: NA
V: TRBV4-1

DNA: TGTGCCAGCAGTGACATTGGACTAGCGGGTTCTCTCGAGCAGTACTTC
CDR3: CASSDIGLAGSLEQYF
J: TRBJ2-7
D: TRBD2
size: NA
V: TRBV6-1

DNA: TGCGCCAGCAGCTCGGGACAGCCCACAGATACGCAGTATTTT
CDR3: CASSSGQPTDTQYF
J: TRBJ2-3
D: TRBD1
size: NA
V: TRBV5-1

DNA: TGTGCCAGCAGGGCAGGGCAGTCAGAGACCCAGTACTTC
CDR3: CASRAGQSETQYF
J: TRBJ2-5
D: NA
size: NA
V: TRBV28

DNA: TGTGCCAGCAGCTTCGGACCCAGCGGTTCACCCCTCCACTTT
CDR3: CASSFGPSGSPLHF
J: TRBJ1-6
D: NA
size: once
V: TRBV9

DNA: TGTGCCAGCAGTTCCGGACAGGGCAGCGAGCCCCAGCATTTT
CDR3: CASSSGQGSEPQHF
J: TRBJ1-5
D: TRBD1
size: NA
V: TRBV27

DNA: TGCGCCAGCAGCCAGAGGGGAACAGGAAACACCATATATTTT
CDR3: CASSQRGTGNTIYF
J: TRBJ1-3
D: NA
size: NA
V: TRBV4-1

DNA: TGTGCCAGCCTGCCGGGGCAGAACACTGAAGCTTTCTTT
CDR3: CASLPGQNTEAFF
J: TRBJ1-1
D: NA
size: NA
V: TRBV18

DNA: TGCGCCAGCAGCCGAAGCGGTACCTACGAGCAGTACTTC
CDR3: CASSRSGTYEQYF
J: TRBJ2-7
D: NA
size: NA
V: TRBV4-3

DNA: TGTGCCAGCAGCCCCAACGGGAGTAATGAAAAACTGTTTTTT
CDR3: CASSPNGSNEKLFF
J: TRBJ1-4
D: NA
size: NA
V: TRBV7-2

DNA: TGCGCCAGCAGCACTCCGGGGGTTACGAACACCGGGGAGCTGTTTTTT
CDR3: CASSTPGVTNTGELFF
J: TRBJ2-2
D: NA
size: NA
V: TRBV4-1

DNA: TGTGCCAGCCAAGGGGCAGGGGTGGGGAATCAGCCCCAGCATTTT
CDR3: CASQGAGVGNQPQHF
J: TRBJ1-5
D: NA
size: NA
V: TRBV28

DNA: TGTGCCAGCAGCGTAGCGGGGTCCCTGACCGGGGGAAACACCATATATTTT
CDR3: CASSVAGSLTGGNTIYF
J: TRBJ1-3
D: NA
size: NA
V: TRBV9

DNA: TGTGCCAGCAGTTTTATGGGACAGGGGGCTCGGTGGAACACTGAAGCTTTCTTT
CDR3: CASSFMGQGARWNTEAFF
J: TRBJ1-1
D: TRBD1
size: NA
V: TRBV28

DNA: TGTGCCAGCAGCCAAGTGTCTAGCGGGAGGGCCTGGTATGAGCAGTTCTTC
CDR3: CASSQVSSGRAWYEQFF
J: TRBJ2-1
D: TRBD2
size: NA
V: TRBV3-1/TRBV3-2

DNA: TGTGCCAGCAGCTTTCAATCAGGGGCCAATCAGCCCCAGCATTTT
CDR3: CASSFQSGANQPQHF
J: TRBJ1-5
D: NA
size: NA
V: TRBV7-6

DNA: TGTGCCAGCAGTGCTACAGGGGGTGGTGAGCAGTTCTTC
CDR3: CASSATGGGEQFF
J: TRBJ2-1
D: TRBD1
size: few
V: TRBV25-1

DNA: TGCAGCGTTGATGGAGCTCAGGCCTACCAAGAGACCCAGTACTTC
CDR3: CSVDGAQAYQETQYF
J: TRBJ2-5
D: NA
size: NA
V: TRBV29-1

DNA: TGTGCCAGCAGCCCTTATGATGACAGGGCCGATGGCTACACCTTC
CDR3: CASSPYDDRADGYTF
J: TRBJ1-2
D: TRBD1
size: many
V: TRBV7-3

DNA: TGTGCCAGCAAGAGGACTTCCACAGATACGCAGTATTTT
CDR3: CASKRTSTDTQYF
J: TRBJ2-3
D: NA
size: NA
V: TRBV7-9

DNA: TGTGCCACCAGCAGAGTTGGCAGGGATCAGCCCCAGCATTTT
CDR3: CATSRVGRDQPQHF
J: TRBJ1-5
D: NA
size: NA
V: TRBV15

DNA: TGCGCCAGCAGCTTGGAGGGGGTCCAAGAGACCCAGTACTTC
CDR3: CASSLEGVQETQYF
J: TRBJ2-5
D: NA
size: NA
V: TRBV5-1

DNA: TGTGCCAGCAGCCGGAAGCGGCAGGGTAATTATTCACCCCTCCACTTT
CDR3: CASSRKRQGNYSPLHF
J: TRBJ1-6
D: NA
size: NA
V: TRBV5-6

DNA: TGTGCCAGCAGCGTCCAAGGGGGCACTGAAGCTTTCTTT
CDR3: CASSVQGGTEAFF
J: TRBJ1-1
D: NA
size: few
V: TRBV7-3

DNA: TGTGCCAGCAGTTCCACAGGGGAATTGTCACCCCTCCACTTT
CDR3: CASSSTGELSPLHF
J: TRBJ1-6
D: TRBD1
size: NA
V: TRBV2

DNA: TGTGCCAGCAGCTTGGACAGGGCTGGAGGAGAGACCCAGTACTTC
CDR3: CASSLDRAGGETQYF
J: TRBJ2-5
D: NA
size: NA
V: TRBV5-6

DNA: TGCGCCAGCAGCTTGGCCCAGCCCCCCACAGATACGCAGTATTTT
CDR3: CASSLAQPPTDTQYF
J: TRBJ2-3
D: NA
size: NA
V: TRBV5-1

DNA: TGTGCCAGCAGTTACTCGGGGACGGGAGCGAAAATGGAAAAACTGTTTTTT
CDR3: CASSYSGTGAKMEKLFF
J: TRBJ1-4
D: NA
size: NA
V: TRBV6-2/TRBV6-3

DNA: TGTGCCAGCTCACCGAAATCGTTTGCTGAGCAGTTCTTC
CDR3: CASSPKSFAEQFF
J: TRBJ2-1
D: NA
size: once
V: TRBV18

DNA: TGTGCCAGCAGCTTGAGCCTCGGGCAGGATAGCAATCAGCCCCAGCATTTT
CDR3: CASSLSLGQDSNQPQHF
J: TRBJ1-5
D: NA
size: NA
V: TRBV5-6

DNA: TGTGCCAGCAGCTTAGGATCTTGGTGGGAATTCGGCAATCAGCCCCAGCATTTT
CDR3: CASSLGSWWEFGNQPQHF
J: TRBJ1-5
D: NA
size: NA
V: TRBV7-8

DNA: TGCGCCAGCAGCTTACAAGGGGGCCAGAACACTGAAGCTTTCTTT
CDR3: CASSLQGGQNTEAFF
J: TRBJ1-1
D: TRBD1
size: NA
V: TRBV5-1

DNA: TGCAGCGTTGCAGTGGGGGGGGCTTTAGGCAATCAGCCCCAGCATTTT
CDR3: CSVAVGGALGNQPQHF
J: TRBJ1-5
D: NA
size: once
V: TRBV29-1

DNA: TGTGCCAGCAGCGGGGGACAGACCGGTAGGGAGACCCAGTACTTC
CDR3: CASSGGQTGRETQYF
J: TRBJ2-5
D: TRBD1
size: NA
V: TRBV7-2

DNA: TGTGCCAGCTCACCAACCGGGACAGGGATTCAGCCCCAGCATTTT
CDR3: CASSPTGTGIQPQHF
J: TRBJ1-5
D: TRBD1
size: NA
V: TRBV18

DNA: TGCGCCAGCAGCGACCTTGATGGGGAGCTGTTTTTT
CDR3: CASSDLDGELFF
J: TRBJ2-2
D: NA
size: NA
V: TRBV5-1

DNA: TGTGCCAGCAGATCGACAGGGGCGGGGGACACTGAAGCTTTCTTT
CDR3: CASRSTGAGDTEAFF
J: TRBJ1-1
D: TRBD1
size: NA
V: TRBV6-5

DNA: TGCAGCGTTGATAAGCTTAACTATGGCTACACCTTC
CDR3: CSVDKLNYGYTF
J: TRBJ1-2
D: NA
size: once
V: TRBV29-1